This TCR beta chain was documented in a study of blood T cell repertoires in COVID-19. Only in-frame clones appear in the TCRdb table, and some are missing; sequencing was by immunoSEQ multiplex PCR. Of 300,000 to 400,000 clones in the sample, approximately 88% are singletons; the top ten hold 1.5% to 2%. The source is a woman aged 30 to 39 with COVID-19, enrolled during active disease. Specimen: peripheral blood.

CDR3 region: CASRIRQGMNTEAFF. The CDR3 bases are TGTGCCAGCAGAATAAGACAGGGAATGAACACTGAAGCTTTCTTT. The gene calls are TRBV6-5 and TRBJ1-1, with 7 bases lining up with TRBD1. The junction had 7 bases not matched to a gene; V was cut back by 6 bases and J by 0 bases. CDR3 length: 15 amino acids. Germline CDR1 is MNHEY and CDR2 is SVGAGI.